The following is a T cell receptor (beta chain) sequence with its context. TCRdb called the RT-PCR reads again in MiXCR, with one record for every CDR3 protein. Of more than 600,000 distinct CDR3 sequences in the sample, around 14% were seen once. The CDR3 runs to 15 residues. Trimming removed 7 bases at V and 1 base at J, with 16 bases between. J is TRBJ1-1 and V is TRBV12-3 or TRBV12-4, with a possible D match to TRBD1 (5 bases). The sample consisted of memory CD4+ T cells from blood. This clonotype was obtained from a female donor in good health, serving as a healthy control. The DNA of the CDR3 is TGTGCCAGCACTCCCCAATGGGGGAGGAACACTGAAGCTTTCTTT. Amino acid sequence: CASTPQWGRNTEAFF.